These T cell receptor beta chains were read from a single sample in a study of memory CD8 T cells in hepatitis C reinfection. Using immunoSEQ multiplex PCR, the repertoire was profiled, and TCRdb retains in-frame clones only, with some absent. The sample shows over 50,000 clones, roughly 91% of them seen only once. Sequencing input: naive CD8+ T cells sorted from blood. The receptors here all came from a man aged 18 to 29 with hepatitis C virus infection. Each CDR3 is given with its conserved first and last residue. D genes are given only for firm matches. Clone size is not always given. Where it is, it says once, few, many or a class for expanded clones.

V	J	D	size	CDR3	DNA
TRBV19	TRBJ1-6	.	.	CASRGAEYYNSPLHF	TGTGCCAGTAGGGGTGCGGAATATTATAATTCACCCCTCCACTTT
TRBV29-1	TRBJ2-3	.	.	CSVEDQEGSTDTQYF	TGCAGCGTTGAAGATCAGGAGGGGTCCACAGATACGCAGTATTTT
TRBV4-3	TRBJ1-1	.	.	CASSQDGGGNTEAFF	TGCGCCAGCAGCCAAGATGGGGGGGGAAACACTGAAGCTTTCTTT
TRBV4-1	TRBJ2-5	TRBD2	.	CASSQGSASGRLLQETQYF	TGCGCCAGCAGCCAAGGATCCGCTAGCGGGAGGCTCCTACAAGAGACCCAGTACTTC
TRBV6-5	TRBJ2-1	TRBD2	few	CASSYEGGLGNEQFF	TGTGCCAGCAGTTACGAGGGAGGGTTAGGGAATGAGCAGTTCTTC
TRBV9	TRBJ1-1	.	.	CASSPGLNTEAFF	TGTGCCAGCAGCCCAGGGTTGAACACTGAAGCTTTCTTT
TRBV30	TRBJ2-5	.	.	CAWSTGYQETQYF	TGTGCCTGGAGCACAGGCTACCAAGAGACCCAGTACTTC
TRBV7-9	TRBJ1-2	.	.	CASSSDYSGYTF	TGTGCCAGCAGCTCCGACTACTCTGGCTACACCTTC
TRBV11-2	TRBJ2-7	TRBD1	.	CASSFLTGTGFSYEQYF	TGTGCCAGCAGCTTTTTAACCGGGACAGGGTTTTCTTACGAACAGTACTTC
TRBV15	TRBJ2-5	.	once	CATSRDLQQETQYF	TGTGCCACCAGCAGAGATTTACAGCAAGAGACCCAGTACTTC
TRBV21-1	TRBJ2-3	.	.	CASSSSEETDTQYF	TGTGCCAGCAGCAGCTCCGAGGAGACAGATACGCAGTATTTT
TRBV14	TRBJ2-1	.	once	CASSQGGSRDSYNEQFF	TGTGCCAGCAGCCAAGGGGGCTCGCGGGATTCCTACAATGAGCAGTTCTTC
TRBV6-5	TRBJ2-1	TRBD1	.	CASSYSGQNNEQFF	TGTGCCAGCAGTTACTCGGGACAGAACAATGAGCAGTTCTTC
TRBV5-1	TRBJ1-1	.	once	CASSLLPGGREAFF	TGCGCCAGCAGCTTGCTACCAGGCGGGCGAGAAGCTTTCTTT